This entry lists 26 T cell receptor beta chains sequenced from one sample in a study of CD8 T cells in ankylosing spondylitis. General study points: It appeared that ankylosing spondylitis blood was characterized by a TCR beta motif of eight highly homologous variants.

Their antigens remain unidentified. TCRdb processed the 5' RACE reads anew with MiXCR; each CDR3 protein has one entry. Of hundreds of thousands of distinct CDR3 sequences in the sample, 15% to 20% were seen once. Sequenced: blood, either unsorted or a sorted T cell fraction (not recorded which). These receptors were collected from a male donor with ankylosing spondylitis.

This chain joins TRBV28 and TRBJ2-3; D might be TRBD1 or TRBD2, each matching 7 bases. Germline CDR1 MDHEN, CDR2 SYDVKM. The length of the CDR3 is 16 residues. V dropped 8 bases and J dropped 2 bases, with 20 bases sitting between them. The DNA of the CDR3 is TGTGCCAGCTCAAAGGGGGCGGGAGTTGTCACAGATACGCAGTATTTT. Protein sequence: CASSKGAGVVTDTQYF.

This clonotype was counted a few times. This chain links TRBV4-1 with TRBJ2-3; either TRBD1 or TRBD2 may fit D (6 bases each). Germline V gene lookup returns CDR1 MGHRA and CDR2 YSYEKL. The CDR3 runs to 14 residues. Between the trimmed V and J ends, which lost 4 bases and 3 bases, there was a span of 11 bases. The CDR3 DNA follows: TGCGCCAGCAGCCGCACGGGGGCGACAGATACGCAGTATTTT. Translating gives CASSRTGATDTQYF.

This clonotype appeared a few times. The rearrangement joins TRBV5-1 to TRBJ1-1; no clear D. Trimming pared 4 bases from V and 0 bases from J, leaving 13 bases between. CDR1 and CDR2 from the germline V gene are SGHRS and YFSETQ. This CDR3 contains 15 residues. CDR3 loop: CASSQLSALNTEAFF. The CDR3 DNA is TGCGCCAGCAGCCAATTATCAGCGCTGAACACTGAAGCTTTCTTT.

This clonotype was seen only once. The V call is TRBV6-2 or TRBV6-3, the J call TRBJ2-1; D remains unclear. V was cut by 10 bases and J by 9 bases, with 13 bases left in between. This CDR3 has 11 residues. Germline V gives CDR1 MNHEY, CDR2 SVGEGT. The CDR3 is CATPPLTEQFF. The CDR3 nucleotides read TGTGCCACCCCCCCCCTTACTGAGCAGTTCTTC.

The chain carries TRBV29-1 and TRBJ2-7; 8 bases match TRBD2. CDR1 is SQVTM, CDR2 ANQGSEA, per germline. The CDR3 runs to 15 residues. The trim removed 5 bases at V and 0 bases at J, leaving 9 bases unmatched. In DNA form, the CDR3 reads TGCAGCGTTACCTACGGGAGGGCCTCCTCCTACGAGCAGTACTTC. It encodes CSVTYGRASSYEQYF.

This clonotype was seen a few times. The chain has TRBV19 and TRBJ1-1, with D possibly matching TRBD1 (5 bases). This CDR3 is 17 amino acids long. The ends were cut back, 1 base at V and 1 base at J, with 16 bases in the middle. Germline loops: CDR1 LNHDA, CDR2 SQIVND (reference sequence). In DNA form, the CDR3 reads TGTGCCAGTAGTATAGGCCGAGGTGGGGCCACGAACACTGAAGCTTTCTTT. Its translation is CASSIGRGGATNTEAFF.

The V call is TRBV20-1, the J call TRBJ1-1; the D is unclear. Germline assignment: CDR1 DFQATT and CDR2 SNEGSKA (reference sequence). The CDR3 is made up of 14 amino acids. V lost 6 bases and J 1 base, leaving 15 bases between the germline ends. This CDR3 is CSAPPRISNTEAFF. As DNA, the CDR3 is TGCAGTGCCCCACCCAGGATATCGAACACTGAAGCTTTCTTT.

This clonotype was observed a few times. The rearrangement joins TRBV5-1 to TRBJ2-1; no definite D call. CDR3 size: 16 residues. Germline CDR1 reads SGHRS; CDR2 reads YFSETQ. V dropped 0 bases and J dropped 0 bases, with 10 bases sitting between them. The CDR3 here is CASSLESLRSYNEQFF. The CDR3 coding sequence is TGCGCCAGCAGCTTGGAGTCGCTACGCTCCTACAATGAGCAGTTCTTC. Drawing the rest from reference TRBV5-1 and TRBJ2-1, the complete variable domain is KAGVTQTPRYLIKTRGQQVTLSCSPISGHRSVSWYQQTPGQGLQFLFEYFSETQRNKGNFPGRFSGRQFSNSRSEMNVSTLELGDSALYLCASSLESLRSYNEQFFGPGTRLTVL.

The V and J genes are TRBV28 and TRBJ2-3, with 11 bases fitting TRBD2. The germline V gene encodes CDR1 MDHEN and CDR2 SYDVKM. The CDR3 loop spans 19 amino acids. With V trimmed by 1 base and J by 2 bases, 11 bases remained unmatched. CDR3 region: CASSLFLRSSGGFTDTQYF. Here the CDR3 DNA reads TGTGCCAGCAGTTTATTTCTTAGGTCTAGCGGGGGGTTCACAGATACGCAGTATTTT.

The sample holds a few counts of this clonotype. This rearrangement joins TRBV5-1 to TRBJ2-7; no clear D. The CDR3 is made up of 14 amino acids. V was cut by 2 bases and J by 3 bases, with 12 bases left in between. Germline V gene lookup returns CDR1 SGHRS and CDR2 YFSETQ. This CDR3 is CASSLEAELYEQYF. The CDR3 bases are TGCGCCAGCAGCTTAGAGGCGGAACTCTACGAGCAGTACTTC.

This chain links TRBV7-3 with TRBJ2-2; 10 positions agree with TRBD2. The CDR3 has 16 residues. CDR1 and CDR2 from the germline V gene are SGHTA and FQGTGA. The trim removed 3 bases at V and 5 bases at J, leaving 6 bases unmatched. The CDR3 DNA follows: TGTGCCAGCAGCTTTTCTAGCGGGAGTATAACCGGGGAGCTGTTTTTT. This translates into CASSFSSGSITGELFF.

A few counts support this clonotype. This chain uses TRBV4-2 with TRBJ2-1; 7 nucleotides agree with TRBD2. From germline, CDR1 is LGHNA and CDR2 YNFKEQ. There are 17 residues in the CDR3. V gave up 0 bases and J gave up 5 bases; unmatched junction bases: 10. DNA of the CDR3: TGTGCCAGCAGCCAAGATGGCGGCGCGGGAGCGGACAATGAGCAGTTCTTC. Translation: CASSQDGGAGADNEQFF.

The gene calls are TRBV6-2 or TRBV6-3 and TRBJ1-6; D remains unclear. The germline V gene has CDR1 MNHEY and CDR2 SVGEGT. The CDR3 is made up of 13 amino acids. Trimming cost V 5 bases and J 10 bases, with 12 bases left between them. The CDR3 region has the DNA TGTGCCAGCAGTACTCCTCTCTGGTCACCCCTCCACTTT. Encoded protein: CASSTPLWSPLHF.

The CDR3 sequence is CASTTPYRGPQETQYF. In DNA form, the CDR3 reads TGTGCCAGCACCACTCCCTACAGGGGGCCTCAAGAGACCCAGTACTTC. The chain recombines TRBV6-2 or TRBV6-3 with TRBJ2-5; 9 nucleotides line up with TRBD1. Germline-derived CDR1 and CDR2 are MNHEY and SVGEGT. This CDR3 contains 16 residues. V was pared by 7 bases and J by 2 bases, with 11 bases of the junction left unmatched.

CDR3 DNA: TGCAGTGCTAGACCGGGACTTCAAAGCACCTACGAGCAGTACTTC. Translation gives CSARPGLQSTYEQYF. The gene calls are TRBV20-1 and TRBJ2-7; D is possibly TRBD2 (6 bases). Looked up from germline, CDR1 is DFQATT and CDR2 is SNEGSKA (reference sequence). The germline V and J ends were trimmed by 2 bases and 2 bases, with 16 bases remaining between them. The CDR3 sequence is 15 residues long.

This clonotype has only a few counts. CDR3 DNA sequence: TGTGCCACCGGACTAGCAGATACGCAGTATTTT. Protein sequence: CATGLADTQYF. The rearrangement uses TRBV10-3 and TRBJ2-3, with 7 bases lining up with TRBD2. Trimming removed 10 bases from V and 4 bases from J; junction bases left unmatched: 2. The germline CDR1 and CDR2 sequences are ENHRY and SYGVKD. The CDR3 covers 11 residues.

The chain carries TRBV18 and TRBJ1-2; maybe TRBD1 (5 bases). Looked up from germline, CDR1 is KGHSH and CDR2 is LQKENI. This CDR3 spans 16 amino acids. Trimming took off 0 bases at V and 4 bases at J, with 15 bases between the two ends. CDR3 protein: CASSPPGGVGIYGYTF. The CDR3 DNA reads TGTGCCAGCTCACCACCTGGGGGAGTTGGGATCTATGGCTACACCTTC.

This clonotype was found a few times. V and J are TRBV10-1 and TRBJ2-1; the D gene could be TRBD1 or TRBD2 (6 bases each). The germline V gene encodes CDR1 WNHNN and CDR2 SYGVQD (reference sequence). The CDR3 is 18 amino acids. Trimming shortened V by 6 bases and J by 3 bases, and 24 bases separated the two germline ends. CDR3 sequence: CASRGGTQTGFYYNEQFF. In DNA, the CDR3 is TGCGCCAGCAGAGGGGGGACCCAGACGGGATTCTACTACAATGAGCAGTTCTTC.

The sample holds a few counts of this clonotype. The J gene is TRBJ1-1, the V gene TRBV5-1; unclear D gene. Germline CDR1 is SGHRS and CDR2 is YFSETQ. The CDR3 loop spans 14 amino acids. V was cut by 2 bases and J by 1 base, with 9 bases left in between. As DNA, the CDR3 is TGCGCCAGCAGCTTCGACCCGGGGAACACTGAAGCTTTCTTT. Protein sequence: CASSFDPGNTEAFF. Full variable domain (remainder filled in from reference TRBV5-1 and TRBJ1-1): KAGVTQTPRYLIKTRGQQVTLSCSPISGHRSVSWYQQTPGQGLQFLFEYFSETQRNKGNFPGRFSGRQFSNSRSEMNVSTLELGDSALYLCASSFDPGNTEAFFGQGTRLTVV.

The chain combines TRBV6-5 with TRBJ2-2; 11 bases agree with TRBD1. J gave up 5 bases and V 4 bases, and 6 bases lay outside the gene matches. Germline V gene lookup returns CDR1 MNHEY and CDR2 SVGAGI. The CDR3 covers 16 residues. CDR3 in amino acids: CASSSRGTGGTGELFF. The CDR3 DNA follows: TGTGCCAGCAGTTCTAGGGGGACAGGGGGTACCGGGGAGCTGTTTTTT.

This clonotype showed up just a few times. The V and J genes are TRBV20-1 and TRBJ2-1; TRBD1 matches 8 bases. Germline V gives CDR1 DFQATT, CDR2 SNEGSKA (reference sequence). V shed 0 bases, J shed 5 bases, and the junction held 12 bases outside the gene matches. The CDR3 sequence is 17 residues long. Written as DNA, the CDR3 is TGCAGTGCTAGAGATTATAGGACAGGGAAAGACAACAATGAGCAGTTCTTC. It translates to CSARDYRTGKDNNEQFF.

This chain links TRBV7-8 with TRBJ1-2; TRBD1 aligns across 7 bases. This CDR3 comprises 15 residues. Unmatched junction bases numbered 7, after V lost 2 bases and J lost 4 bases. Germline CDR1 SGHVS, CDR2 FQNEAQ. The CDR3 reads CASSLYGGQTYGYTF. CDR3 DNA sequence: TGTGCCAGCAGCTTATACGGGGGACAGACCTATGGCTACACCTTC.

Many counts were recorded for this clonotype. The chain is built from TRBV10-3 and TRBJ2-1, with TRBD2 matching 10 bases. In germline, CDR1 is ENHRY, CDR2 SYGVKD. Losses at the gene ends were 6 bases for V and 7 bases for J; bases not matched to a gene: 9. This CDR3 spans 15 amino acids. CDR3 in amino acids: CAISVIASGSNEQFF. The CDR3 DNA follows: TGTGCCATCAGCGTTATCGCTAGCGGGAGTAATGAGCAGTTCTTC.

This clonotype was seen repeatedly, ten times or more. V and J are TRBV29-1 and TRBJ2-7; 7 bases fit TRBD1. Germline CDR1 SQVTM, CDR2 ANQGSEA. Trimming removed 0 bases from V and 2 bases from J; junction bases left unmatched: 4. This CDR3 region has 14 residues. CDR3 bases: TGCAGCGTTGAAGATACGGGACAGACCTACGAGCAGTACTTC. Encoded protein: CSVEDTGQTYEQYF.

This clonotype was seen a handful of times. This chain joins TRBV20-1 and TRBJ2-7, with 11 bases lining up with TRBD2. Per germline, CDR1 DFQATT and CDR2 SNEGSKA (reference sequence). V lost 1 base, J lost 2 bases, and 7 bases stayed unmatched. CDR3 length: 16 residues. The chain's CDR3 is CSARAPGLAEAYEQYF. The DNA for the CDR3 is TGCAGTGCTAGAGCTCCGGGACTAGCGGAGGCCTACGAGCAGTACTTC.

This clonotype was counted at least ten times. The J gene is TRBJ1-2, the V gene TRBV7-6; 8 positions agree with TRBD1. CDR3 length equals 14 residues. From germline, CDR1 is SGHVS and CDR2 FNYEAQ. With 4 bases clipped from V and 8 bases from J, the junction kept 9 bases outside the gene matches. The CDR3 DNA is TGTGCCAGCAGCTCTGGACAGGGACGTCGGGGCTACACCTTC. Its translation is CASSSGQGRRGYTF.